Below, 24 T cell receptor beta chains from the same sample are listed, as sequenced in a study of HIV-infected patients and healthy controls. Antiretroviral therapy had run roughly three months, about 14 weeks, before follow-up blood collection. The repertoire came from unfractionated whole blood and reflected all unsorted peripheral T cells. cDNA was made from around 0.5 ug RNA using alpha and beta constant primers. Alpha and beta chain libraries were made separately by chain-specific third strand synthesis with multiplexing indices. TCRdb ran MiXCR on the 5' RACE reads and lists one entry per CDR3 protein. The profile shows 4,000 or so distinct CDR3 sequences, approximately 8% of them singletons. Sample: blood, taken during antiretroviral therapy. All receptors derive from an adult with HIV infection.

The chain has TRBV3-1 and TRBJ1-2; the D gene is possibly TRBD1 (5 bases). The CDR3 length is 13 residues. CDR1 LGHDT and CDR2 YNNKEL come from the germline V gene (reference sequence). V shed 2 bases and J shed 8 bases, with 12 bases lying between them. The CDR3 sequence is CASSQLRDAGYTF. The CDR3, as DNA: TGTGCCAGCAGCCAACTAAGGGACGCCGGCTACACCTTC.

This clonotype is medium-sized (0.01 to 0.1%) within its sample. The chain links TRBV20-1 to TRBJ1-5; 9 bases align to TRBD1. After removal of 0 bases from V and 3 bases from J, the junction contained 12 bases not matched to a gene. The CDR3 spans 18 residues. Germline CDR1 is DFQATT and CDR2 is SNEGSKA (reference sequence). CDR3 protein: CSARDRRTGASSNQPQHF. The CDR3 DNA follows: TGCAGTGCTAGAGATCGACGGACAGGGGCATCGTCCAATCAGCCCCAGCATTTT.

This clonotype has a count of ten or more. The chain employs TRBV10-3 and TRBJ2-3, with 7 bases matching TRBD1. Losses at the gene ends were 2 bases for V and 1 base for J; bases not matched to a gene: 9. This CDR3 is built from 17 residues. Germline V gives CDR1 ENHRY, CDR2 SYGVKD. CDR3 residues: CAISEPRRTGGTDTQYF. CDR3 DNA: TGTGCCATCAGTGAGCCGAGGCGTACAGGGGGCACAGATACGCAGTATTTT.

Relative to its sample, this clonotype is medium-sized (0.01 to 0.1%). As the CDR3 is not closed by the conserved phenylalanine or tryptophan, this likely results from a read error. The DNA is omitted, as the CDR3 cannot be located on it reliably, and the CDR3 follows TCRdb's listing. The CDR3 loop is CASSRRAGHGSL. The rearrangement links TRBV5-6 to TRBJ2-1; the D call TRBD1 from the table was never checked on the DNA. Ends included, the CDR3 has 12 residues. The V gene's germline CDR1 is SGHDT and CDR2 YYEEEE.

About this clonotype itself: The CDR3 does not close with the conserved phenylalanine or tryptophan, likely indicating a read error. The DNA of the CDR3 is TGCGCCAGCAGCTTGGGCCGGCGGAGCTCCTACAATGAGCAGTTCTCC. Translating it yields CASSLGRRSSYNEQFS. V is TRBV5-1 and J is TRBJ2-1; D unclear. Germline V gene sequence: CDR1 SGHRS, CDR2 YFSETQ. Between the trimmed V and J ends, which lost 0 bases and 0 bases, there was a span of 10 bases. CDR3 size: 16 residues.

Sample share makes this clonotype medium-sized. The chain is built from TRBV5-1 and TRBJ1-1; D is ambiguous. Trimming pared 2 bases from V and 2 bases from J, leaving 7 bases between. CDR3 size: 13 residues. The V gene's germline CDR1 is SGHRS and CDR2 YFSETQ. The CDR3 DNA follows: TGCGCCAGCAGCTTAACGCGTAACACTGAAGCTTTCTTT. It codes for CASSLTRNTEAFF. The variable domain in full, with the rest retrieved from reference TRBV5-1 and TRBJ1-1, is KAGVTQTPRYLIKTRGQQVTLSCSPISGHRSVSWYQQTPGQGLQFLFEYFSETQRNKGNFPGRFSGRQFSNSRSEMNVSTLELGDSALYLCASSLTRNTEAFFGQGTRLTVV.

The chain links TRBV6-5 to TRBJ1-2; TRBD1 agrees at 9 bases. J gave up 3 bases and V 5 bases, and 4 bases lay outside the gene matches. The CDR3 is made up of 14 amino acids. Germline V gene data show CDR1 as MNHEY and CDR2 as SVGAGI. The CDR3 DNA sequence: TGTGCCAGCAGTCAACAGGGGGCCGACTATGGCTACACCTTC. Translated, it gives CASSQQGADYGYTF.

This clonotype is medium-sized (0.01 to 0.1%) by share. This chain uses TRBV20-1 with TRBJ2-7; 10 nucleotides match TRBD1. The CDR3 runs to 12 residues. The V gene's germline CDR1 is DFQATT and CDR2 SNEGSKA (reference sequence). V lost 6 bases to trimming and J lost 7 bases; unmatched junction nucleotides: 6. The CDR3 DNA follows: TGCAGTGCACGACAGGGGGCTGGAGAGCAGTACTTC. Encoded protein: CSARQGAGEQYF.

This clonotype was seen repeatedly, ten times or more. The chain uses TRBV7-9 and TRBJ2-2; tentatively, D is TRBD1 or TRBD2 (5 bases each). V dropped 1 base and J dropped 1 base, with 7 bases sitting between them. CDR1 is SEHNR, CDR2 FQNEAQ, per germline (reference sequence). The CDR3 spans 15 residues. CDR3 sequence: CASSLERGNTGELFF. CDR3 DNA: TGTGCCAGCAGCTTAGAGAGGGGGAACACCGGGGAGCTGTTTTTT. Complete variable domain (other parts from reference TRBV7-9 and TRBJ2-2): DTGVSQNPRHKITKRGQNVTFRCDPISEHNRLYWYRQTLGQGPEFLTYFQNEAQLEKSRLLSDRFSAERPKGSFSTLEIQRTEQGDSAMYLCASSLERGNTGELFFGEGSRLTVL.

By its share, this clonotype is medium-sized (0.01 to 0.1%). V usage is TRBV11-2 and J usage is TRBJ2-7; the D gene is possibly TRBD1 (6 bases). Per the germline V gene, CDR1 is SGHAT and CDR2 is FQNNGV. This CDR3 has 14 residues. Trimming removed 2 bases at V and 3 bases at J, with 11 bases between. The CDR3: CASSLNRVLYEQYF. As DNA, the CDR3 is TGTGCCAGCAGCTTAAACAGGGTCCTCTACGAGCAGTACTTC.

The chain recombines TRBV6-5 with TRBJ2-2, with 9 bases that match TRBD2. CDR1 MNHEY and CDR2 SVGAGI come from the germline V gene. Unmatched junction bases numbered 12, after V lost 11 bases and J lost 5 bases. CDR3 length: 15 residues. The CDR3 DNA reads TGTGCCGCAGCAGGGGCTGCGGGGGGGACCGGGGAGCTGTTTTTT. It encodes CAAAGAAGGTGELFF.

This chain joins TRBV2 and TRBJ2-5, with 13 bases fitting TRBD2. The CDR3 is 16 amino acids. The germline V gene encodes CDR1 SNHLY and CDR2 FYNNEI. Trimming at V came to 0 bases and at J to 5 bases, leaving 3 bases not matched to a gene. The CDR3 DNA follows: TGTGCCAGCAGTGAAGCGGAACTAGCGGGGGGGGAGACCCAGTACTTC. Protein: CASSEAELAGGETQYF.

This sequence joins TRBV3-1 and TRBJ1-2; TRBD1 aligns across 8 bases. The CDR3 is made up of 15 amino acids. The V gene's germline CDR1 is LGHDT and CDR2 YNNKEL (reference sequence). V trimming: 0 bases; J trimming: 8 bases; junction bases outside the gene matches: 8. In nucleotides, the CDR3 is TGTGCCAGCAGCCAAGACGGACAGGGAGAGTGGGGCTACACCTTC. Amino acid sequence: CASSQDGQGEWGYTF.

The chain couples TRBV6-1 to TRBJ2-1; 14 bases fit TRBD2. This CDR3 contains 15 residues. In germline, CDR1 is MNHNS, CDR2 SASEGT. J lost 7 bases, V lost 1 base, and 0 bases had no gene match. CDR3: CASSEGTSGGNEQFF. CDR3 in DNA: TGTGCCAGCAGTGAAGGGACTAGCGGGGGGAATGAGCAGTTCTTC.

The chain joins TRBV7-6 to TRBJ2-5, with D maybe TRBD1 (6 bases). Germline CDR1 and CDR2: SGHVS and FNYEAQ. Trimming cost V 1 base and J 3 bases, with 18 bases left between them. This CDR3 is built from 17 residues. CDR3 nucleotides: TGTGCCAGCAGCTTAGAGGCGGGTCCAGGGGCGAAAGAGACCCAGTACTTC. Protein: CASSLEAGPGAKETQYF.

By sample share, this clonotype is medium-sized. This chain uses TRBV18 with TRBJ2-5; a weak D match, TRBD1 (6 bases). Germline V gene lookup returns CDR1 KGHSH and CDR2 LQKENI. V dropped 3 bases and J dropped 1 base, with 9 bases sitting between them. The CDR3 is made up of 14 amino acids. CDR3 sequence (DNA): TGTGCCAGCTCACCTGGGGGCAGCCAAGAGACCCAGTACTTC. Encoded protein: CASSPGGSQETQYF.

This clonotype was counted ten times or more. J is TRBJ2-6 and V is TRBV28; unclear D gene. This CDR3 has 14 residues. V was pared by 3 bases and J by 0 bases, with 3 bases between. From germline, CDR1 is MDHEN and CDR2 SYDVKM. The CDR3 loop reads CASSFHSGANVLTF. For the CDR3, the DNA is TGTGCCAGCAGTTTCCACTCTGGGGCCAACGTCCTGACTTTC.

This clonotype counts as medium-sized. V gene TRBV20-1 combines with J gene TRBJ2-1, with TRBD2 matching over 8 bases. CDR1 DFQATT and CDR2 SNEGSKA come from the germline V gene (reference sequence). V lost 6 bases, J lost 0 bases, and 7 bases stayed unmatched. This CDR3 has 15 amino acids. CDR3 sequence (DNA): TGCAGTGCCGTCGGGGGGGCAAGCTCCTACAATGAGCAGTTCTTC. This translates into CSAVGGASSYNEQFF.

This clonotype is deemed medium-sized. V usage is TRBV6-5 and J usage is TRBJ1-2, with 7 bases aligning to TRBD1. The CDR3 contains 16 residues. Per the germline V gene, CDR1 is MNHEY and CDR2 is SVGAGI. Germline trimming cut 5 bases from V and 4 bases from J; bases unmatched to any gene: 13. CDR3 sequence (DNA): TGTGCCAGCAGTCTCCAAACAGGGGTTGGGGGCTATGGCTACACCTTC. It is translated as CASSLQTGVGGYGYTF.

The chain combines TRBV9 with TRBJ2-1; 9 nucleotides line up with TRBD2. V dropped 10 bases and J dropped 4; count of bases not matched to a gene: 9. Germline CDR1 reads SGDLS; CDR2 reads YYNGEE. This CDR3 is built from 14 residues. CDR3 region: CAEQGGGAYNEQFF. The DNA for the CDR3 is TGTGCCGAACAGGGCGGGGGGGCTTACAATGAGCAGTTCTTC.

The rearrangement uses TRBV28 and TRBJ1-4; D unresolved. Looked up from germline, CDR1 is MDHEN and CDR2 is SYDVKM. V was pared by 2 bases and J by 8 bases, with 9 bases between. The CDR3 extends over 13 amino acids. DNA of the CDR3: TGTGCCAGCAGTTTACGGGAACCCGAAAAACTGTTTTTT. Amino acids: CASSLREPEKLFF.

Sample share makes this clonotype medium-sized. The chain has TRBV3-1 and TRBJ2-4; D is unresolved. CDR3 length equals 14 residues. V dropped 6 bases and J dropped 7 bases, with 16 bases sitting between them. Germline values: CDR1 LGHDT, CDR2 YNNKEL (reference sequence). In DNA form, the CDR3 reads TGTGCCAGCAGTATCACCCGGGCCAGTAACATTCAGTACTTC. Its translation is CASSITRASNIQYF. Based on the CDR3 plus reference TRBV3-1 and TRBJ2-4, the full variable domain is DTAVSQTPKYLVTQMGNDKSIKCEQNLGHDTMYWYKQDSKKFLKIMFSYNNKELIINETVPNRFSPKSPDKAHLNLHINSLELGDSAVYFCASSITRASNIQYFGAGTRLSVL.

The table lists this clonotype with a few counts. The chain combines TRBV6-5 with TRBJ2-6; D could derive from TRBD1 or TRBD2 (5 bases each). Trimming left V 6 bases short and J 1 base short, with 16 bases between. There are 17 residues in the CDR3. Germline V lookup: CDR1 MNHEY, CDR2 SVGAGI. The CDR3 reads CASRPTGTPSGANVLTF. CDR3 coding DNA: TGTGCCAGCAGGCCGACCGGGACCCCGTCTGGGGCCAACGTCCTGACTTTC.

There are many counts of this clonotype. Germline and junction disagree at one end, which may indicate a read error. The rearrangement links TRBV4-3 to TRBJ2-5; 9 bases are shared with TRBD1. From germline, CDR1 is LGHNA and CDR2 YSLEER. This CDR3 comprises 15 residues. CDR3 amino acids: CASSLGQGPREAQYF. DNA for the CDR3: TGCGCCAGCAGCCTAGGACAGGGGCCGAGAGAGGCCCAGTACTTC.